This T cell receptor (beta chain) was captured in a study of cytomegalovirus exposure and HLA in healthy donors. CDR1 is SNHLY, CDR2 FYNNEI, per germline. The CDR3 contains 13 residues. The ends were cut back, 5 bases at V and 8 bases at J, with 12 bases in the middle. Broader study findings: Earlier analysis looked at TCR beta V segments, and most were productive about 87% or about 30% of the time. The authors assumed roughly uniform sequencing depth across donors for presence/absence analyses.

For this clone: Its antigen is undetermined.

PCR amplification relied on 60 Vbeta primers (plus 13 Jbeta primers). Sequencing used immunoSEQ multiplex PCR; TCRdb keeps in-frame clones, though not all of them. The table records around 91,000 clones, around 78% of them present only once. The chain employs TRBV2 and TRBJ1-4; possibly TRBD1 for D (6 bases). Material: PBMCs. This clonotype was obtained from a male donor in good health and CMV-seropositive. CDR3 in DNA: TGTGCCAGCAGTAAGGACAGAAACGAAAAACTGTTTTTT. Its translation is CASSKDRNEKLFF.